The present entry profiles one T cell receptor beta chain with its context. As yet, its antigen is unknown. Arm-PCR of CDR3 regions with iRepertoire HTBI primers generated TCR beta libraries. TCRdb processed the multiplex PCR reads anew with MiXCR; each CDR3 protein has one entry. Counted here are 550,000 to 650,000 distinct CDR3 sequences, 15% to 20% occurring once; the ten biggest clones make up 12%. The data were obtained in a study of regulatory T cells in long-lasting Graves disease. Broader study findings: Less diverse TCR repertoires were seen in persistent Graves' patients than in newly diagnosed ones. Persistent disease showed a preference for TRBV28, TRBJ1-2 and TRBJ2-5.

The CDR3 consists of 16 residues. Germline values: CDR1 SEHNR, CDR2 FQNEAQ (reference sequence). Time point here: newly diagnosed GD, antithyroid drugs for less than 3 months. Scientists built the TCR library using RNA that was extracted from PBMCs. These records were also assigned to another study, of T cells in Graves' hyperthyroidism and ophthalmopathy. That study reports: In patients aged 18 to 65, hyperthyroidism was newly diagnosed, with duration under 2 months. Those patients with uncontrolled infection, other autoimmune disease, pregnancy or lactation were excluded.

V usage is TRBV7-9 and J usage is TRBJ2-1; D remains ambiguous. The DNA matches TRBJ2-5 better at its end, which makes the J call doubtful. This sequence originates from a man younger than 30 with Graves disease. Sequenced here: peripheral blood mononuclear cells (PBMCs), sampled at new diagnosis, from a patient treated with antithyroid drugs. CDR3 sequence reads: CASSLGVGQKGETQYF. CDR3 bases: TGTGCCAGCAGCTTAGGAGTGGGCCAGAAGGGAGAGACCCAGTACTTC.